The next 9 T cell receptor beta chains were all read from a single sample in a study of molecular identifiers for immune sequencing clone quantification. TCRdb re-derived calls from the PCR reads in MiXCR, one entry per CDR3 protein. This sample has hundreds of thousands of distinct CDR3 sequences, with about 25% found just once. The sequenced sample consisted of naive CD8+ T cells from blood, with Jurkat cell RNA spiked in. As for subset: FACS-sorted CD8+CD4-CCR7+CD45RA+ naive T cells. These receptors all come from a human donor in good health. Some libraries in this study had Jurkat cell RNA spiked in.

This clonotype occurred many times. The chain uses TRBV11-2 and TRBJ1-2; TRBD1 agrees at 8 bases. Germline V gene data show CDR1 as SGHAT and CDR2 as FQNNGV. The CDR3 loop spans 13 amino acids. V was pared by 5 bases and J by 4 bases, with 3 bases of the junction left unmatched. The DNA of the CDR3 is TGTGCCAGCAGCCAGGACAGGGCCTATGGCTACACCTTC. It yields the protein CASSQDRAYGYTF.

This clonotype occurred many times. V is TRBV7-9 and J is TRBJ2-5; D is unresolved. V lost 5 bases and J 5 bases, leaving 15 bases between the germline ends. This CDR3 has 14 amino acids. The V gene's germline CDR1 is SEHNR and CDR2 FQNEAQ (reference sequence). The CDR3 sequence: CASSPPVPSETQYF. The DNA of the CDR3 is TGTGCCAGCAGCCCCCCCGTGCCGTCCGAGACCCAGTACTTC.

The V gene is TRBV5-6, the J gene TRBJ2-7; 9 nucleotides align to TRBD2. Germline-derived CDR1 and CDR2 are SGHDT and YYEEEE. The V segment lost 0 bases and the J segment 2 bases; nucleotides outside the gene matches: 6. The CDR3 is 16 residues long. The CDR3 DNA reads TGTGCCAGCAGCTTGGTCTCGCTAGCGGGAACCTACGAGCAGTACTTC. It codes for CASSLVSLAGTYEQYF.

About this clonotype itself: This may be a read error, as it is one base from a much larger clone. It is likely a read error, because the conserved phenylalanine at the end of the CDR3 is missing. The chain links TRBV7-2 to TRBJ2-5, with TRBD2 matching 13 bases. Losses at the gene ends were 4 bases for V and 3 bases for J; bases not matched to a gene: 11. The CDR3 totals 18 residues. Germline V gives CDR1 SGHTA, CDR2 FQGNSA. The CDR3 is CASSSRTSGSHTKETQYS. CDR3 bases: TGTGCCAGCAGCTCGAGGACTAGCGGGAGCCATACCAAAGAGACCCAGTACTCC.

This clonotype was seen at least ten times. V and J are TRBV27 and TRBJ1-1, with D unresolved. The CDR3 runs to 12 residues. Looked up from germline, CDR1 is MNHEY and CDR2 is SMNVEV (reference sequence). The germline V and J ends were trimmed by 5 bases and 10 bases, with 14 bases remaining between them. The DNA of the CDR3 is TGTGCCAGCAGTCCAAGAGGGTCGGTAGCTTTCTTT. Residues: CASSPRGSVAFF.

Concerning this clonotype itself: One end of the junction is discordant with germline, which a read error may explain. The chain uses TRBV4-1 and TRBJ1-1; no reliable D call. Germline V gives CDR1 MGHRA, CDR2 YSYEKL. The length of the CDR3 is 13 residues. The CDR3 DNA reads TGCGGCAGCAGCCAAGAGAGGAACACTGAAGCTTTCTTT. Translation gives CGSSQERNTEAFF.

CDR3 amino acids: CASSLSRTGMNTGELFF. The DNA for the CDR3 is TGCGCCAGCAGCCTCTCTAGGACAGGGATGAACACCGGGGAGCTGTTTTTT. V and J are TRBV4-1 and TRBJ2-2, with 8 bases identical to TRBD1. The CDR3 has 17 amino acids. Germline V gene lookup returns CDR1 MGHRA and CDR2 YSYEKL. V lost 4 bases and J lost 1; bases outside the gene matches: 8.

Turning to this clonotype: A read error may account for a junction end that differs from germline. The gene calls are TRBV19 and TRBJ2-7; possible D gene TRBD1, 5 bases. Germline V gene sequence: CDR1 LNHDA, CDR2 SQIVND (reference sequence). The CDR3 is 14 residues long. CDR3 sequence: CASSIMDNRYEEYF. The CDR3 region has the DNA TGTGCCAGTAGTATAATGGACAACCGCTACGAGGAGTACTTC.

This clonotype was observed many times. The rearrangement links TRBV19 to TRBJ1-5; 7 positions match TRBD1. Per the germline V gene, CDR1 is LNHDA and CDR2 is SQIVND (reference sequence). This CDR3 region has 15 residues. J lost 5 bases, V lost 10 bases, and 14 bases had no gene match. CDR3 protein: CATGDREEGDQPQHF. The CDR3, as DNA: TGTGCCACCGGAGACAGGGAAGAGGGGGATCAGCCCCAGCATTTT. The full variable domain, its missing parts supplied by reference TRBV19 and TRBJ1-5, is DGGITQSPKYLFRKEGQNVTLSCEQNLNHDAMYWYRQDPGQGLRLIYYSQIVNDFQKGDIAEGYSVSREKKESFPLTVTSAQKNPTAFYLCATGDREEGDQPQHFGDGTRLSIL.